This T cell receptor beta chain was sequenced in a study of early T cells in non-severe SARS-CoV-2 infection. This clonotype was counted between two and nine times. Its target is not known. A single record per CDR3 protein comes from TCRdb applying MiXCR to the 5' RACE reads. The data contain some 50,000 distinct CDR3 sequences, around 9.1% of them singletons. Whole-study results and caveats: Using VDJdb, the matching emphasized anti-spike CD8 responses while missing private and CD4 specificities.

This CDR3 comprises 13 residues. The germline V gene encodes CDR1 KGHSH and CDR2 LQKENI. Deletions cut 3 bases from V and 5 bases from J, with 9 bases between. Sequenced: whole blood. This sequence was found in an adult who was a healthcare worker with PCR-confirmed SARS-CoV-2 infection or an uninfected control (not recorded which). This chain joins TRBV18 and TRBJ2-3; D is possibly TRBD1 (6 bases). The chain's CDR3 is CASSPSRGDTQYF. DNA of the CDR3: TGTGCCAGCTCACCTAGCAGGGGAGATACGCAGTATTTT.